The entry below describes one TCR beta chain. This clonotype showed up many times. Its cognate antigen has yet to be identified. Base quality data are lacking; no much larger clone is found one base away. The data were taken from a study of tumor-infiltrating lymphocytes in primary liver carcinoma (dated by TCRdb to about 2017). In the study overall: Of the five patients (three men and two women, aged 30 to 69 years), four had hepatocellular carcinoma and one had combined HCC and intrahepatic cholangiocarcinoma. Agilent mRNA microarray profiling was performed on the approximately 27 tumor region samples to relate TCRbeta repertoire diversity to the local molecular phenotype. The five patients had tumors of stage T1-T3 N0M0, with maximum diameters ranging from roughly 4.2 to 10 cm. The study combined TCRbeta repertoire sequencing, expression microarrays and whole-exome sequencing across five regions of each liver tumor, with adjacent normal tissue and blood. Each sample produced about 3.5 to 7.13 million productive TCRbeta reads, and read depth showed no significant difference between tissue types. TCRbeta repertoire sequencing covered 35 specimens from 5 patients: roughly 25 tumor regions, 5 adjacent noncancerous liver tissues and 5 peripheral blood samples. High reproducibility was observed for the technical replicate repertoires, with mean shared-clone rates roughly 0.89 and correlation coefficients above 0.95.

Starting from approximately 0.5 ug total RNA, TCRbeta-specific cDNA was produced by reverse transcription with a constant-region primer and ProtoScript II reverse transcriptase. Three nested multiplex PCR rounds, following a slightly modified ARM-PCR procedure, were used to build the TCRbeta libraries. The first two PCR rounds used multiplex TRBV1-TRBV30 forward primers with a Cbeta reverse primer, each for about 10 cycles. A final 25-cycle PCR with Deep VentR polymerase added sample barcodes and Illumina adapters. Before sequencing, amplicons between 200 and 500 bp were purified from gel using a QIAquick gel extraction kit. TCRbeta amplicons were sequenced on an Illumina HiSeq 2500 with 250-bp paired-end reads. The paper's processing steps were these. To recover full CDR3 sequences, reads were quality-trimmed using Trimmomatic v0.33 and paired reads were then merged using FLASH v1.2.11. MiGEC v1.2.1b assigned V, D and J germline segments to the rearranged TCRbeta sequences. Clonotype statistics and Shannon-Wiener diversity indices were calculated with VDJtools v1.0.0. Except for diversity analysis, only the 250 most abundant clonotypes of each sample were used in subsequent analyses to reduce sampling bias. TCRdb reprocessing: public reads trimmed at Q25 with fastp, clones called with MiXCR, in-frame beta chains kept. CDR3 protein sequences are deduplicated, and each keeps its most common genes and DNA. The V and J calls and clone size are TCRdb's, not the authors'. The sample table lists about 120,000 distinct CDR3 sequences, 55% to 65% of them with a count of one. Jointly, the top ten make up around 8.5% of the sample.

Looking up the germline V gene yields CDR1 SQVTM and CDR2 ANQGSEA. Trimming removed 2 bases from V and 10 bases from J; the gene matches leave 11 bases unexplained. The CDR3 sequence holds 14 residues, the cysteine and phenylalanine included. Only the CDR3 DNA stays, 42 bases, in frame from base 1. Total RNA and DNA were co-extracted from roughly 20-30 mg of bulk tissue with the AllPrep DNA/RNA mini kit, without cell sorting. Between November 2015 and early 2016, several patients in China with histopathologically diagnosed primary liver carcinoma had their tumors surgically resected. Patients had chronic HBV infection and were treatment-naive at sampling. Each tumor was sampled at five spatially separated regions: the tumor centre plus the superior, inferior, left-lateral and right-lateral poles. More than 75% viable tumor cells were found by histology in every tumor sample. Each fresh piece of tumor and adjacent tissue was cut in two, with one half stored in RNAlater at -80 degrees C and the other half sent for histology.

General study outcomes and caveats: Only roughly 8-25% of top clones appeared in all five regions of a tumor, which suggests that tumor-infiltrating T cells are spatially heterogeneous. Compared with blood, tumors had a significantly larger share of the repertoire taken up by the top 250 clones (p = 0.039). Only a few patients were included in the study, and the authors note that the findings should be validated in a larger study. Because the samples were bulk and unsorted, CD4+ and CD8+ T cell repertoires could not be compared. Repertoire overlap was found to be higher between tumor regions (mean around 35%) than between tumor-adjacent (around 17%) or tumor-blood (around 14%) pairs, consistent with antigen-driven expansion. Only the TCR beta chain was sequenced, which likely underestimates true repertoire diversity because unpaired alpha chains were not captured.

The receptor chain draws on TRBV29-1 and TRBJ2-1, with 7 central nucleotides matching TRBD2. The sample comprised liver tumor tissue from sampling region 1. Per the publication, the cell subset or site label means: tumor region T1, superior pole. The receptor comes from a woman aged 55-70 years with primary liver carcinoma and hepatitis B virus infection. The CDR3 protein is CSVEPGAGRNEQFF. The DNA sequence follows: TGCAGCGTTGAACCCGGCGCCGGGAGGAACGAGCAGTTCTTC.